These T cell receptor beta chains were read from a single sample in a study of tumor and adjacent non-tumor tissue in lung cancer. A single record per CDR3 protein comes from TCRdb applying MiXCR to the multiplex PCR reads. The sample has 85,000 or so distinct CDR3 sequences; roughly three quarters are singletons. The sample taken for sequencing was distant non-tumor lung tissue. The origin of the receptors is a woman aged 45-65 years with non-small cell lung cancer. CDR3s include the opening cysteine and the closing phenylalanine or tryptophan. Each record gives: D gene, J gene, V gene, CDR3 DNA, CDR3 protein. D genes are given only for firm matches.

D gene: TRBD1
J gene: TRBJ1-4
V gene: TRBV10-2
CDR3 DNA: TGTACCAGCACGGACAGGGCGGGAGCAACTAATGAAAAACTGTTTTTT
CDR3 protein: CTSTDRAGATNEKLFF

D gene: NA
J gene: TRBJ2-7
V gene: TRBV29-1
CDR3 DNA: TGCGGCGCGATGGACGGGGGAGTCTACGAGCAGTACTTC
CDR3 protein: CGAMDGGVYEQYF

D gene: NA
J gene: TRBJ2-3
V gene: TRBV10-2
CDR3 DNA: TGCGCCAGCACTGATGCTAGGGGTCCTAGCACAGATACGCAGTATTTT
CDR3 protein: CASTDARGPSTDTQYF

D gene: TRBD1
J gene: TRBJ2-7
V gene: TRBV6-2/TRBV6-3
CDR3 DNA: TGTGCCTGCAGCCCGACAGGGCCCCACGAGAAGTACTTC
CDR3 protein: CACSPTGPHEKYF

D gene: NA
J gene: TRBJ2-7
V gene: TRBV30
CDR3 DNA: TGTGACTGGAGCGAGGGGAACCACGAACAGTACTTC
CDR3 protein: CDWSEGNHEQYF

D gene: NA
J gene: TRBJ1-6
V gene: TRBV10-3
CDR3 DNA: TGTGCCATCAGTGTCAGAACTAATTCACCACTCCACTTT
CDR3 protein: CAISVRTNSPLHF

D gene: NA
J gene: TRBJ2-7
V gene: TRBV28
CDR3 DNA: TGTGCCAGCAGTTTAATTAGCGAGGTTGCCTACGAGCAGTACTTC
CDR3 protein: CASSLISEVAYEQYF

D gene: NA
J gene: TRBJ2-1
V gene: TRBV28
CDR3 DNA: TGTGCCAGCAGGGTCATGACTCAAAGCTCCTACGATGAGCAGTTCTTC
CDR3 protein: CASRVMTQSSYDEQFF

D gene: NA
J gene: TRBJ2-1
V gene: TRBV4-1
CDR3 DNA: TGCGCCAGCAGCTCCCTTAGGGCCGAGCAGTTCTTC
CDR3 protein: CASSSLRAEQFF

D gene: NA
J gene: TRBJ2-3
V gene: TRBV6-1
CDR3 DNA: TGTGCCAGCAGTGGAGGAACGGGTAGATTAGATGCGCAGTATTTT
CDR3 protein: CASSGGTGRLDAQYF